These 17 T cell receptor beta chains were all obtained from the same sample, sequenced in a study of T cell responses to AZD1222 COVID-19 vaccine. This table comes from immunoSEQ multiplex PCR, and its TCRdb copy is limited to in-frame clones, with some not included. The sample lists around 130,000 clones, 75% to 90% occurring once. The sequences come from peripheral blood, collected on day 0 of AZD1222 vaccination. Receptor source: an adult in good health.

The J gene is TRBJ2-7, the V gene TRBV3-1 (or the pseudogene TRBV3-2); 9 bases match TRBD2. Germline-derived CDR1 and CDR2 are LGHDT and YNNKEL (reference sequence). V shed 5 bases and J 0 bases; nucleotides not matched to a gene: 5. The CDR3 spans 15 residues. The DNA of the CDR3 is TGTGCCAGCAGCTACGGACTAGCGAGCTCCTACGAGCAGTACTTC. Its translation is CASSYGLASSYEQYF.

V is TRBV13 and J is TRBJ1-1; the D is unclear. This CDR3 has 14 residues. With 5 bases removed from V and 6 bases from J, the gap between germline ends came to 16 bases. CDR1 and CDR2 from the germline V gene are PRHDT and FYEKMQ (reference sequence). The CDR3 protein is CASSPDLVDSEAFF. DNA for the CDR3: TGTGCCAGCAGCCCGGACCTCGTGGACTCTGAAGCTTTCTTT.

V is TRBV2 and J is TRBJ2-6; no firm D call. Germline CDR1 is SNHLY and CDR2 is FYNNEI. CDR3 length equals 13 residues. V lost 5 bases and J 0 bases, leaving 2 bases between the germline ends. CDR3 sequence (DNA): TGTGCCAGCAGTAACTCTGGGGCCAACGTCCTGACTTTC. This sequence encodes CASSNSGANVLTF.

The chain employs TRBV10-3 and TRBJ2-5, with 9 bases fitting TRBD1. Unmatched junction bases numbered 2, after V lost 6 bases and J lost 3 bases. The germline V gene encodes CDR1 ENHRY and CDR2 SYGVKD. The CDR3 has 13 amino acids. CDR3 amino acids: CAISGTGKETQYF. For the CDR3, the DNA is TGTGCCATCAGCGGGACAGGGAAAGAGACCCAGTACTTC.

In this sample, this clone turned up once. The V and J genes are TRBV6-5 and TRBJ1-1; D may be TRBD1 (5 bases). V was trimmed by 0 bases and J by 5 bases, leaving 10 bases between them. Germline V CDR1 and CDR2: MNHEY, SVGAGI. This CDR3 spans 14 amino acids. In DNA, the CDR3 is TGTGCCAGCAGTTACTCCGGGGGATGGACTGAAGCTTTCTTT. Protein: CASSYSGGWTEAFF.

This chain joins TRBV4-3 and TRBJ2-7, with 11 nucleotides matching TRBD2. The CDR3 runs 17 residues. The ends lost 4 bases at V and 9 bases at J; junction bases unmatched: 17. From germline, CDR1 is LGHNA and CDR2 YSLEER. CDR3 in DNA: TGCGCCAGCAGCCCCAGAGGTCTAGCGGGGGGCAGAATTAGGCAGTACTTC. Its translation is CASSPRGLAGGRIRQYF.

J is TRBJ2-7 and V is TRBV7-3, with TRBD2 identical over 8 bases. The germline V gene has CDR1 SGHTA and CDR2 FQGTGA. J lost 2 bases, V lost 5 bases, and 8 bases had no gene match. This CDR3 comprises 15 residues. CDR3 in amino acids: CASSLGGDTTYEQYF. The CDR3, as DNA: TGTGCCAGCAGCCTCGGGGGGGACACAACCTACGAGCAGTACTTC.

The V gene is TRBV7-9, the J gene TRBJ2-2; D ambiguous. This CDR3 is built from 14 residues. Between the trimmed V and J ends, which lost 5 bases and 6 bases, there was a span of 13 bases. Germline values: CDR1 SEHNR, CDR2 FQNEAQ (reference sequence). CDR3 amino acids: CASSAFLGSGELFF. The CDR3 bases are TGTGCCAGCAGCGCTTTTCTGGGCTCCGGGGAGCTGTTTTTT.

The CDR3 nucleotides are TGTGCCAGCAGTGCGATGCCGGGACAGGGATTCTACGAGCAGTACTTC. Residues: CASSAMPGQGFYEQYF. This rearrangement joins TRBV2 to TRBJ2-7, with 9 bases that match TRBD1. CDR1 and CDR2 from the germline V gene are SNHLY and FYNNEI. The length of the CDR3 is 16 residues. Trimming cost V 4 bases and J 3 bases; bases outside gene matches: 10.

This chain joins TRBV9 and TRBJ2-2, with 8 bases matching TRBD2. V shed 3 bases, J shed 4 bases, and the junction held 11 bases outside the gene matches. The CDR3 runs to 17 residues. Germline lookup yields CDR1 SGDLS and CDR2 YYNGEE. Here the CDR3 reads CASSASSGSSPTGELFF. Here the CDR3 DNA reads TGTGCCAGCAGCGCTTCTAGCGGGTCCTCCCCCACCGGGGAGCTGTTTTTT.

The gene calls are TRBV28 and TRBJ1-2, with 7 positions matching TRBD1. Looked up from germline, CDR1 is MDHEN and CDR2 is SYDVKM. The CDR3 totals 13 residues. The V gene end was trimmed by 6 bases and the J gene end by 4 bases; junction bases not matched to a gene: 5. Written as DNA, the CDR3 is TGTGCCAGCAGACCGTCAGGGGGCTATGGCTACACCTTC. Encoded protein: CASRPSGGYGYTF.

This clone was seen only a few times. The chain links TRBV11-2 to TRBJ2-6, with D hard to call. This CDR3 region has 18 residues. Germline V lookup: CDR1 SGHAT, CDR2 FQNNGV. V was shortened by 7 bases and J by 0 bases, with 19 bases between the two germline ends. CDR3 sequence reads: CASNQLKSVPSGANVLTF. The CDR3 DNA reads as TGTGCCAGCAACCAACTAAAATCAGTGCCCTCTGGGGCCAACGTCCTGACTTTC. Combining the CDR3 with reference TRBV11-2 and TRBJ2-6 gives the whole variable domain EAGVAQSPRYKIIEKRQSVAFWCNPISGHATLYWYQQILGQGPKLLIQFQNNGVVDDSQLPKDRFSAERLKGVDSTLKIQPAKLEDSAVYLCASNQLKSVPSGANVLTFGAGSRLTVL.

V usage is TRBV14 and J usage is TRBJ1-2, with TRBD1 identical over 7 bases. From germline, CDR1 is SGHDN and CDR2 FVKESK. The CDR3 is made up of 16 amino acids. J gave up 6 bases and V 2 bases, and 12 bases lay outside the gene matches. The CDR3 loop reads CASSQFPARGPNGYTF. Here the CDR3 DNA reads TGTGCCAGCAGCCAATTTCCCGCGAGGGGGCCTAATGGCTACACCTTC.

This clone was found a few times. The chain employs TRBV6-5 and TRBJ1-1; 9 nucleotides match TRBD1. The CDR3 has 14 amino acids. The trim removed 4 bases at V and 8 bases at J, leaving 8 bases unmatched. Germline V gene sequence: CDR1 MNHEY, CDR2 SVGAGI. CDR3 DNA sequence: TGTGCCAGCAGTTGGGGACAGGGCCGAGGAGAAGCTTTCTTT. Translating it yields CASSWGQGRGEAFF.

The chain combines TRBV6-5 with TRBJ1-1; D is unclear. V was clipped by 5 bases and J by 5 bases, with 9 bases between them. Germline loops: CDR1 MNHEY, CDR2 SVGAGI. The CDR3 has 12 amino acids. For the CDR3, the DNA is TGTGCCAGCAGTAGGCGTGGGACTGAAGCTTTCTTT. This translates into CASSRRGTEAFF.

V usage is TRBV28 and J usage is TRBJ1-4, with D perhaps TRBD1 (6 bases). The germline V and J ends were trimmed by 7 bases and 1 base, with 22 bases remaining between them. The CDR3 consists of 18 residues. Germline V lookup: CDR1 MDHEN, CDR2 SYDVKM. As DNA, the CDR3 is TGTGCCAGCACAGCCGAAGCTGGACAGCTTATAACTAATGAAAAACTGTTTTTT. This codes for CASTAEAGQLITNEKLFF.

The chain links TRBV6-1 to TRBJ1-2, with a possible D match to TRBD1 (5 bases). CDR3 length: 16 amino acids. Per the germline V gene, CDR1 is MNHNS and CDR2 is SASEGT. V shed 2 bases and J shed 4 bases, with 17 bases lying between them. Here the CDR3 reads CASSELRGVGPYGYTF. CDR3 nucleotides: TGTGCCAGCAGTGAATTGCGGGGGGTGGGCCCCTATGGCTACACCTTC.